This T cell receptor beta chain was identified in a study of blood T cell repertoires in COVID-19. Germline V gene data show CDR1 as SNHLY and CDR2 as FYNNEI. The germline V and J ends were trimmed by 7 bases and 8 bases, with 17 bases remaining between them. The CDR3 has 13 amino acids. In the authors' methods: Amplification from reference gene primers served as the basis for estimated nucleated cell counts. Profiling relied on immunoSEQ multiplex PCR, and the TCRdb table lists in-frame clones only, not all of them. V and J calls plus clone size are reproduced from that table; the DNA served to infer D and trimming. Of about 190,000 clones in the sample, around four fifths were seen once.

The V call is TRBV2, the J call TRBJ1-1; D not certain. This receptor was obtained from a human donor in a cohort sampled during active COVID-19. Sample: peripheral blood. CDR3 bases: TGTGCCAGCAACGGGCTAGCCTCGTCGGAAGCTTTCTTT. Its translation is CASNGLASSEAFF.